Given below is one T cell receptor beta chain in context. This specimen comes from a study of shared clonotypes between healthy human individuals. Generated by immunoSEQ multiplex PCR, the TCRdb table keeps only in-frame clones and is missing some. The sample yields 1,400,000 or so clones, about 98.5% seen once. The CDR3 length is 15 residues. Germline V CDR1 and CDR2: MNHEY, SVGAGI. V gave up 8 bases and J gave up 4 bases; unmatched junction bases: 7. The TCR was taken from a man aged 25-45 years in good health. V and J are TRBV6-5 and TRBJ1-5; TRBD1 matches 11 bases. The sample consisted of naive CD4+ T cells sorted from blood. The subset denotes: CD45RA+ positively selected. The CDR3 DNA sequence: TGTGCCAGCTCCCGGACAGGGGGCAGAAATCAGCCCCAGCATTTT. It translates to CASSRTGGRNQPQHF.